The 21 T cell receptor beta chains presented below share a single source sample, sequenced in a study of T cell responses to AZD1222 COVID-19 vaccine. Repertoires were generated with immunoSEQ multiplex PCR, while TCRdb's copy carries only in-frame clones and drops some. Counted here are fewer than 85,000 clones, 90% to 95% occurring once; the ten biggest clones make up 5.5% to 9%. Specimen: peripheral blood, collected on day 0 of MenACWY control vaccination. The receptors stem from an adult in good health.

This clone was counted once. The chain uses TRBV10-2 and TRBJ2-6, with 8 bases aligning to TRBD2. The CDR3 has 17 amino acids. Germline V gene lookup returns CDR1 WSHSY and CDR2 SAAADI. V lost 2 bases to trimming and J lost 0 bases; unmatched junction nucleotides: 3. The CDR3 DNA sequence: TGCGCCAGCAGTGAGACTAGCGGAAGCTCTGGGGCCAACGTCCTGACTTTC. Its translation: CASSETSGSSGANVLTF.

CDR3 in amino acids: CACQGTSRNYEQYF. The CDR3 bases are TGTGCCTGCCAGGGGACTAGCAGAAACTACGAGCAGTACTTC. The chain recombines TRBV14 with TRBJ2-7, with 9 bases fitting TRBD2. Trimming at V came to 11 bases and at J to 3 bases, leaving 11 bases not matched to a gene. The CDR3 runs to 14 residues. Germline lookup yields CDR1 SGHDN and CDR2 FVKESK.

This clone was picked up one time. The rearrangement uses TRBV28 and TRBJ2-1; perhaps D is TRBD1 or TRBD2 (6 bases each). Deletions cut 6 bases from V and 9 bases from J, with 18 bases between. CDR3 size: 14 residues. Germline CDR1 reads MDHEN; CDR2 reads SYDVKM. As DNA, the CDR3 is TGTGCCAGCAGCCTAGGGGGGAATTGGGGTGAGCAGTTCTTC. Its protein is CASSLGGNWGEQFF.

This chain links TRBV5-5 with TRBJ2-7, with TRBD1 as a possible D gene (6 bases). The germline V gene encodes CDR1 SGHKS and CDR2 YYEKEE (reference sequence). There are 16 residues in the CDR3. Trimming took 0 bases from V and 0 from J, leaving 13 bases between them. CDR3 loop: CASSLESPGVSYEQYF. CDR3 DNA: TGTGCCAGCAGCTTGGAGTCGCCAGGGGTCTCCTACGAGCAGTACTTC. The full variable domain, with the rest looked up from reference TRBV5-5 and TRBJ2-7, is DAGVTQSPTHLIKTRGQQVTLRCSPISGHKSVSWYQQVLGQGPQFIFQYYEKEERGRGNFPDRFSARQFPNYSSELNVNALLLGDSALYLCASSLESPGVSYEQYFGPGTRLTVT.

This clone was seen a single time. This chain uses TRBV9 with TRBJ2-2, with a possible D match to TRBD2 (6 bases). CDR1 is SGDLS and CDR2 is YYNGEE in the germline V gene. The V end lost 4 bases, the J end lost 0 bases, and 19 bases lay between the germline ends. This CDR3 has 18 residues. The CDR3 loop reads CASSTSVGGYANTGELFF. Here the CDR3 DNA reads TGTGCCAGCAGCACCTCTGTGGGGGGATACGCGAACACCGGGGAGCTGTTTTTT.

There are a few counts of this clone. This chain links TRBV12-3 or TRBV12-4 with TRBJ2-2; D remains unclear. This CDR3 has 12 amino acids. The germline V and J ends were trimmed by 4 bases and 4 bases, with 4 bases remaining between them. Written as DNA, the CDR3 is TGTGCCAGCAGTTCCCTCACCGGGGAGCTGTTTTTT. As protein: CASSSLTGELFF.

V is TRBV25-1 and J is TRBJ2-3; the D gene is possibly TRBD2 (5 bases). The CDR3 loop spans 15 amino acids. Trimming cost V 0 bases and J 4 bases, with 11 bases left between them. Germline V gene sequence: CDR1 MGHDK, CDR2 SYGVNS. The CDR3, as DNA: TGTGCCAGCAGTGAATATTCGGGGTCCCCAGATACGCAGTATTTT. It codes for CASSEYSGSPDTQYF.

J is TRBJ1-4 and V is TRBV11-2; D is possibly TRBD1 (5 bases). V was clipped by 5 bases and J by 4 bases, with 14 bases between them. Germline-derived CDR1 and CDR2 are SGHAT and FQNNGV. The CDR3 sequence is 15 residues long. CDR3 bases: TGTGCCAGCAGCCAAGGGGCGGGGAATAATGAAAAACTGTTTTTT. This gives the protein CASSQGAGNNEKLFF.

V is TRBV7-2 and J is TRBJ2-7; D call uncertain. This CDR3 spans 12 amino acids. Trimming left V 1 base short and J 5 bases short, with 6 bases between. Germline-derived CDR1 and CDR2 are SGHTA and FQGNSA. CDR3 DNA: TGTGCCAGCAGCTTAGAGGGTCACGAGCAGTACTTC. Its translation is CASSLEGHEQYF.

J is TRBJ2-5 and V is TRBV29-1; possible D gene TRBD2, 5 bases. The CDR3 length is 12 residues. Looked up from germline, CDR1 is SQVTM and CDR2 is ANQGSEA. The V and J ends lost 6 bases and 5 bases respectively, with 13 bases between them. DNA for the CDR3: TGCAGCGTGGCCGGGGTCGGGGAGACCCAGTACTTC. Translation gives CSVAGVGETQYF.

This chain uses TRBV5-1 with TRBJ2-1, with TRBD2 matching 7 bases. The J segment lost 2 bases and the V segment lost 4 bases, leaving 6 bases of the junction unmatched. CDR3 length equals 15 residues. Germline CDR1 is SGHRS and CDR2 is YFSETQ. In DNA, the CDR3 is TGCGCCAGCAGCGTCCAGCGGGACCCCTACAATGAGCAGTTCTTC. Translated: CASSVQRDPYNEQFF.

The rearrangement joins TRBV19 to TRBJ2-2; 9 bases agree with TRBD1. CDR1 LNHDA and CDR2 SQIVND come from the germline V gene (reference sequence). The CDR3 consists of 15 residues. J was trimmed by 6 bases and V by 2 bases; bases with no gene match: 4. For the CDR3, the DNA is TGTGCCAGTAGTATATTTGGGACAGGGTCCGGGGAGCTGTTTTTT. This codes for CASSIFGTGSGELFF.

The V call is TRBV30, the J call TRBJ2-7, with D tentatively TRBD1 or TRBD2 (5 bases each). Germline loops: CDR1 GTSNPN, CDR2 SVGIG (reference sequence). Trimming left V 5 bases short and J 1 base short, with 9 bases between. This CDR3 region has 12 residues. CDR3 residues: CAWARESYEQYF. Here the CDR3 DNA reads TGTGCCTGGGCCAGGGAGTCCTACGAGCAGTACTTC.

This chain links TRBV7-2 with TRBJ1-3; D not resolved. Trimming removed 5 bases at V and 0 bases at J, with 8 bases between. The length of the CDR3 is 14 residues. Germline CDR1 SGHTA, CDR2 FQGNSA. The CDR3, as DNA: TGTGCCAGCAGCCACCGATTCTCTGGAAACACCATATATTTT. Its protein product is CASSHRFSGNTIYF.

V usage is TRBV9 and J usage is TRBJ2-1; unclear D gene. Germline V gene lookup returns CDR1 SGDLS and CDR2 YYNGEE. The CDR3 has 11 residues. Trimming removed 4 bases from V and 5 bases from J, with 4 bases in between. The CDR3 sequence: CASSLDNEQFF. CDR3 in DNA: TGTGCCAGCAGCCTGGACAATGAGCAGTTCTTC. Based on the CDR3 plus reference TRBV9 and TRBJ2-1, the full variable domain is DSGVTQTPKHLITATGQRVTLRCSPRSGDLSVYWYQQSLDQGLQFLIQYYNGEERAKGNILERFSAQQFPDLHSELNLSSLELGDSALYFCASSLDNEQFFGPGTRLTVL.

As DNA, the CDR3 is TGTGCCAGTAAGGAGGGATTTGCTAATGAAAAACTGTTTTTT. Translating gives CASKEGFANEKLFF. The chain couples TRBV6-5 to TRBJ1-4; the D is unclear. V lost 9 bases and J 3 bases, leaving 14 bases between the germline ends. CDR1 is MNHEY, CDR2 SVGAGI, per germline. This CDR3 has 14 amino acids.

V and J are TRBV7-9 and TRBJ1-1; D remains unclear. Between the trimmed V and J ends, which lost 2 bases and 1 base, there was a span of 8 bases. The CDR3 is 14 residues long. Germline CDR1 reads SEHNR; CDR2 reads FQNEAQ (reference sequence). The chain's CDR3 is CASSLFPGNTEAFF. In DNA, the CDR3 is TGTGCCAGCAGCTTATTCCCAGGGAACACTGAAGCTTTCTTT.

This clone was picked up one time. This rearrangement joins TRBV7-3 to TRBJ2-6; D not certain. Trimming removed 3 bases from V and 1 base from J, with 1 base in between. The CDR3 consists of 13 residues. Germline CDR1 and CDR2: SGHTA and FQGTGA. The CDR3 loop reads CASSFSGANVLTF. As DNA, the CDR3 is TGTGCCAGCAGCTTTTCTGGGGCCAACGTCCTGACTTTC.

Concerning this clone itself: Within the sample, other DNA sequences also encode this same CDR3. The genes are TRBV7-2 and TRBJ2-7; maybe TRBD1 (6 bases). CDR3 size: 14 residues. Germline V gene data show CDR1 as SGHTA and CDR2 as FQGNSA. The V gene lost 5 bases and the J gene lost 3 bases, with 14 bases spanning the gap. The CDR3 loop is CASSSSGTSYEQYF. The CDR3, as DNA: TGTGCCAGCAGCAGCTCCGGGACAAGCTACGAGCAGTACTTC.

The CDR3 sequence: CASSFQPGDTQYF. The CDR3 DNA reads as TGTGCCAGCAGTTTCCAGCCTGGGGATACGCAGTATTTT. The chain couples TRBV12-3 or TRBV12-4 to TRBJ2-3; D uncertain. The CDR3 runs 13 residues. Trimming stripped 3 bases from V and 6 bases from J, with 10 bases between.

The chain is built from TRBV28 and TRBJ2-1; TRBD1 matches 11 bases. The V gene end was trimmed by 5 bases and the J gene end by 7 bases; junction bases not matched to a gene: 22. Germline CDR1 is MDHEN and CDR2 is SYDVKM. The CDR3 is 20 amino acids. CDR3 protein: CASSPEDRGQSGYRRNEQFF. The CDR3 region has the DNA TGTGCCAGCAGTCCGGAGGACAGGGGGCAATCAGGCTATCGTCGGAATGAGCAGTTCTTC.